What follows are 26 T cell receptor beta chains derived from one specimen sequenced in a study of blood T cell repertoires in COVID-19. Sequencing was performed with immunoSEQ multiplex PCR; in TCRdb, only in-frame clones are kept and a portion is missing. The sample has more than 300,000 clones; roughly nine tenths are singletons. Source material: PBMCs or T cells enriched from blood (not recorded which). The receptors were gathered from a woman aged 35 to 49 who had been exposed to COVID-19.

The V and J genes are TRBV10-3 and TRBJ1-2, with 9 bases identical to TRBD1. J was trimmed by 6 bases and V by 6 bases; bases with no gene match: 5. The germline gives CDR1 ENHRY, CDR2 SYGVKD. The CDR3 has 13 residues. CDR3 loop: CAIRGQGVDGYTF. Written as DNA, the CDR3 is TGTGCCATCAGGGGACAGGGTGTGGATGGCTACACCTTC.

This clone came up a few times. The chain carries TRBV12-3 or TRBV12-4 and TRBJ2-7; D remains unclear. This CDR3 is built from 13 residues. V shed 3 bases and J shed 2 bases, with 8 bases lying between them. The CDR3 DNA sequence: TGTGCCAGCAGTTTGGGCAGAACCTACGAGCAGTACTTC. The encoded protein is CASSLGRTYEQYF.

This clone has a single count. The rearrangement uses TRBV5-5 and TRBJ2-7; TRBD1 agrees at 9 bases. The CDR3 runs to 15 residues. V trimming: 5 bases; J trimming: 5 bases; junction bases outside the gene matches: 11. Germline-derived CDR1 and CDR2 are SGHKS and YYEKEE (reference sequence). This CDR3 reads CASRFEWTGDDEQYF. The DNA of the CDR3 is TGTGCCAGCAGATTCGAATGGACAGGGGACGACGAGCAGTACTTC.

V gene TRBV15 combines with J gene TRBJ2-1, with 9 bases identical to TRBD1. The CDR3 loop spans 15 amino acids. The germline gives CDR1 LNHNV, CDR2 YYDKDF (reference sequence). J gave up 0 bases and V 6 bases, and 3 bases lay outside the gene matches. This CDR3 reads CATSKTGGSYNEQFF. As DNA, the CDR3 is TGTGCCACCAGTAAGACAGGGGGCTCCTACAATGAGCAGTTCTTC. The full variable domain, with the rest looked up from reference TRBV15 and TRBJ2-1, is DAMVIQNPRYQVTQFGKPVTLSCSQTLNHNVMYWYQQKSSQAPKLLFHYYDKDFNNEADTPDNFQSRRPNTSFCFLDIRSPGLGDTAMYLCATSKTGGSYNEQFFGPGTRLTVL.

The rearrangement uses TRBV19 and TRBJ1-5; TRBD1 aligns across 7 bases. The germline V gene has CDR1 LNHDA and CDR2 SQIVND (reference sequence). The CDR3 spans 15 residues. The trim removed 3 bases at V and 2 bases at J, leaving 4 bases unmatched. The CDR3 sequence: CASSITGVGNQPQHF. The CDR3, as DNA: TGTGCCAGTAGTATCACAGGGGTCGGCAATCAGCCCCAGCATTTT.

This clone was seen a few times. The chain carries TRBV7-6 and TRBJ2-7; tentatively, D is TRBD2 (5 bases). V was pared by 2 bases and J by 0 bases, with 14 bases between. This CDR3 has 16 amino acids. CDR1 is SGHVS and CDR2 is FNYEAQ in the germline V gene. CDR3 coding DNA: TGTGCCAGCAGCTTAAACCCGGACGGAGGCTCCTACGAGCAGTACTTC. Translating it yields CASSLNPDGGSYEQYF.

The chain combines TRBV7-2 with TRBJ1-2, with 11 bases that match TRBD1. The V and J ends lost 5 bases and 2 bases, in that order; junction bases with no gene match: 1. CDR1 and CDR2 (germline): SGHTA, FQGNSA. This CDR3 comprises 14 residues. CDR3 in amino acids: CASSRDRGNYGYTF. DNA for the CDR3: TGTGCCAGCAGCCGGGACAGGGGGAACTATGGCTACACCTTC. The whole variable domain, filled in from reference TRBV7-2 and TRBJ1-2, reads GAGVSQSPSNKVTEKGKDVELRCDPISGHTALYWYRQSLGQGLEFLIYFQGNSAPDKSGLPSDRFSAERTGGSVSTLTIQRTQQEDSAVYLCASSRDRGNYGYTFGSGTRLTVV.

CDR3 in amino acids: CASSHGEGAYYGYTF. The CDR3 region has the DNA TGTGCCAGCAGCCACGGGGAGGGTGCCTACTATGGCTACACCTTC. The genes are TRBV3-1 (or the pseudogene TRBV3-2) and TRBJ1-2; D gene unclear. The germline CDR1 and CDR2 sequences are LGHDT and YNNKEL (reference sequence). The CDR3 extends over 15 amino acids. V dropped 3 bases and J dropped 3 bases, with 14 bases sitting between them.

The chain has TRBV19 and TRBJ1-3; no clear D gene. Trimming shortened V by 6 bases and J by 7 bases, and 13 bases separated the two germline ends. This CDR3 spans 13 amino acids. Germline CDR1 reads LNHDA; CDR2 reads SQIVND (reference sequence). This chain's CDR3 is CASRPVAGNTIYF. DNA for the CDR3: TGTGCCAGTAGACCGGTTGCGGGTAACACCATATATTTT.

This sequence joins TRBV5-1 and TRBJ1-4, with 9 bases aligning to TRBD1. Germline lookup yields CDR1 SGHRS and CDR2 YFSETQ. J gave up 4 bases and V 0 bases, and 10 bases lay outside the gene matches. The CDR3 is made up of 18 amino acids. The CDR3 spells CASSLVLYRGRDNEKLFF. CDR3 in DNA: TGCGCCAGCAGCTTGGTCCTCTACAGGGGGCGCGATAATGAAAAACTGTTTTTT.

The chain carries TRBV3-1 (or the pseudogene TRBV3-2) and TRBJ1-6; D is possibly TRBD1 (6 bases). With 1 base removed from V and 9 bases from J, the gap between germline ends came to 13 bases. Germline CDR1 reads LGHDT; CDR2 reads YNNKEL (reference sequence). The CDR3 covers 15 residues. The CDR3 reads CASSQGSQGTSPLHF. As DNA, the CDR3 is TGTGCCAGCAGCCAAGGTTCTCAGGGGACTTCACCCCTCCACTTT.

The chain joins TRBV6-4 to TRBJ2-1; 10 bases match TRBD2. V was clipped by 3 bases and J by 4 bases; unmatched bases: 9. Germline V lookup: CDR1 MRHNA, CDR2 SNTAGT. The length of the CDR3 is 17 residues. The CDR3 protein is CASSEEPSGSRYNEQFF. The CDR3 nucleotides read TGTGCCAGCAGTGAAGAGCCTAGCGGGAGTAGATACAATGAGCAGTTCTTC.

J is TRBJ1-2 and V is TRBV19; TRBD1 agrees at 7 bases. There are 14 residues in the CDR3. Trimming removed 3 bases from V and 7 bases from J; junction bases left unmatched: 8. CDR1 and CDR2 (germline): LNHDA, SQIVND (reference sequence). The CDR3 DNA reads TGTGCCAGTAGTATCCCCTCCGGACAGGTTGGCTACACCTTC. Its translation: CASSIPSGQVGYTF.

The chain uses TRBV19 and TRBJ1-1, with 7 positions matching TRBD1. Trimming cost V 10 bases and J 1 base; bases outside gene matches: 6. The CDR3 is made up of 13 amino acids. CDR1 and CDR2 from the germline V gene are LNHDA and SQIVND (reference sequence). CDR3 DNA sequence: TGTGCCACTCGGGACAGACCGAACACTGAAGCTTTCTTT. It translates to CATRDRPNTEAFF.

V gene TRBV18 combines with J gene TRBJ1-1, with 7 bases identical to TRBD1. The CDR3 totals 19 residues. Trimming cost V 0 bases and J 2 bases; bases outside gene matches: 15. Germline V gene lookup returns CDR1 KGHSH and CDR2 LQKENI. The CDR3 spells CASSPPYFFPGTANTEAFF. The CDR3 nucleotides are TGTGCCAGCTCACCACCATACTTTTTCCCGGGGACAGCCAACACTGAAGCTTTCTTT. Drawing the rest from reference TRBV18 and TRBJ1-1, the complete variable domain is NAGVMQNPRHLVRRRGQEARLRCSPMKGHSHVYWYRQLPEEGLKFMVYLQKENIIDESGMPKERFSAEFPKEGPSILRIQQVVRGDSAAYFCASSPPYFFPGTANTEAFFGQGTRLTVV.

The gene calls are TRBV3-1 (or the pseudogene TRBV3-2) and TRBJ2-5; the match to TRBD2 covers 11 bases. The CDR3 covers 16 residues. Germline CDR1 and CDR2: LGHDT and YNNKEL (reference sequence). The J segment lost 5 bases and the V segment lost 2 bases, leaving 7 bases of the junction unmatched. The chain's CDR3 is CASSQQPSGGKETQYF. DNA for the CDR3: TGTGCCAGCAGCCAACAACCTAGCGGGGGGAAGGAGACCCAGTACTTC.

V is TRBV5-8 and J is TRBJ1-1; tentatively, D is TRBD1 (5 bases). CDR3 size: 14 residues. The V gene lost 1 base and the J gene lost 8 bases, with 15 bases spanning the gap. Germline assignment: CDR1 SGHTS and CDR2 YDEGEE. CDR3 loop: CASSLLGAASEAFF. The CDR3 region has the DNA TGTGCCAGCAGCTTGTTAGGGGCGGCAAGCGAAGCTTTCTTT.

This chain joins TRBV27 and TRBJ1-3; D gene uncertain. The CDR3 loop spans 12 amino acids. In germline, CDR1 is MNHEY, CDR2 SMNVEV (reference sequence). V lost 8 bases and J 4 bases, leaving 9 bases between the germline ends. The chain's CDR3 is CASGSLGNTIYF. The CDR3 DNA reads TGTGCCAGCGGTTCCTTGGGAAACACCATATATTTT.

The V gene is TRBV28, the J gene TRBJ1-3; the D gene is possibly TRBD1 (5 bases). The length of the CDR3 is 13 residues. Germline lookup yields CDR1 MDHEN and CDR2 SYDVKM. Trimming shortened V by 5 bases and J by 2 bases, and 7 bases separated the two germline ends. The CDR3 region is CASSRGTGNTIYF. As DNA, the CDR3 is TGTGCCAGCAGTAGGGGAACTGGAAACACCATATATTTT.

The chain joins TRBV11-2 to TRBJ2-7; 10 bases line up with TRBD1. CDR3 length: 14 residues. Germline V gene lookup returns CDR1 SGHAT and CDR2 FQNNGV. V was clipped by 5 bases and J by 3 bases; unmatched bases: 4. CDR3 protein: CASSVGTGVYEQYF. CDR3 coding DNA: TGTGCCAGCAGCGTTGGGACAGGGGTCTACGAGCAGTACTTC.

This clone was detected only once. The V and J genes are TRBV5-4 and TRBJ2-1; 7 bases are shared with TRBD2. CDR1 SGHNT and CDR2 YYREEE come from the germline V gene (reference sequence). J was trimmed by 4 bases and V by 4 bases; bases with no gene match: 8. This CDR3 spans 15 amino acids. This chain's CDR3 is CASSIKRDPYNEQFF. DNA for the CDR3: TGTGCCAGCAGCATAAAGCGGGACCCTTACAATGAGCAGTTCTTC.

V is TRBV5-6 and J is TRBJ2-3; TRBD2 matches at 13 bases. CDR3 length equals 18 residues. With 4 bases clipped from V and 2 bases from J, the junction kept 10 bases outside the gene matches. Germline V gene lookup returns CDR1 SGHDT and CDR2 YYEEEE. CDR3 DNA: TGTGCCAGCAGCGGGGGACTAGCGGGGACCCTTTACACAGATACGCAGTATTTT. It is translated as CASSGGLAGTLYTDTQYF.

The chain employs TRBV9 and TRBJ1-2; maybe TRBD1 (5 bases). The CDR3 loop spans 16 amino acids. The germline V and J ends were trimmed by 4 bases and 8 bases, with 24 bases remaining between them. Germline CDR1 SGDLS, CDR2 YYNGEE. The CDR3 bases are TGTGCCAGCAGCCCTCGTGCCCCCGGAGGGGCACAGGGCTACACCTTC. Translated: CASSPRAPGGAQGYTF.

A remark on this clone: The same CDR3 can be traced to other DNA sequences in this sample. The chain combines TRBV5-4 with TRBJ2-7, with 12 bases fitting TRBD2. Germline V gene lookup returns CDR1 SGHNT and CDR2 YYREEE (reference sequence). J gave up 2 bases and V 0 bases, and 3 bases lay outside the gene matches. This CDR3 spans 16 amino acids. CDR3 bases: TGTGCCAGCAGCTTGGGGCTAGCGGGAGGGCCCTACGAGCAGTACTTC. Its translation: CASSLGLAGGPYEQYF.

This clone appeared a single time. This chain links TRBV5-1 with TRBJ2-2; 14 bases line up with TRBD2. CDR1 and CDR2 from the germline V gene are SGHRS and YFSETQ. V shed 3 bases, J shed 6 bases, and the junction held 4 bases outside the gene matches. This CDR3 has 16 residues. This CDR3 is CASSWTSGGIPGELFF. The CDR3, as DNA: TGCGCCAGCAGCTGGACTAGCGGGGGGATTCCCGGGGAGCTGTTTTTT.

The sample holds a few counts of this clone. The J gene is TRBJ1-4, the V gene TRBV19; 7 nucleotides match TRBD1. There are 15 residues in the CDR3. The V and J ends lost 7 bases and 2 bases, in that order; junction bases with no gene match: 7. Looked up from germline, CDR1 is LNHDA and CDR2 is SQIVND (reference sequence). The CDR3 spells CASIGAGQTNEKLFF. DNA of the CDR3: TGTGCCAGTATAGGTGCGGGACAGACTAATGAAAAACTGTTTTTT. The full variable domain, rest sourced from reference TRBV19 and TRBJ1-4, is DGGITQSPKYLFRKEGQNVTLSCEQNLNHDAMYWYRQDPGQGLRLIYYSQIVNDFQKGDIAEGYSVSREKKESFPLTVTSAQKNPTAFYLCASIGAGQTNEKLFFGSGTQLSVL.